This TCR beta chain was captured by sequencing in a study of blood T cell repertoires in COVID-19 (dated by TCRdb to 2019 to 2021). At the level of the whole study: The collaborator samples originated in the United States, Italy and Spain and spanned the acute and convalescent phases of COVID-19. The prospective study material was composed of cDNA or gDNA derived from T cells, B-cell-depleted T cells, or PBMCs. Deeply sampled blood TCRbeta repertoires from subjects exposed to, actively infected with, or recovered from COVID-19 were included in the dataset. The repertoires were released in a freely available public database meant as a resource for research on the immune response to SARS-CoV-2. Samples were obtained from the ongoing ImmuneRACE study (first 160 participants) and from about 1,300 subjects provided by 6 global collaborators. The sample metadata nearly always contained a de-identified subject ID, COVID-19 status, age in years and sex. Where HLA class I and class II types were available, the types were taken from metadata supplied by the sample provider, not from assay-based typing.

With regard to this clone: The target of this receptor is not known. No base qualities exist here, and no much larger clone lies one base off it.

The research as a whole found: The amount of clinical and demographic metadata varied by source and participant and was provided uncurated.

Whole blood was collected in K2EDTA tubes by collaborating institutions according to the institutions' own protocols. For TCRbeta analysis, collaborators shipped samples in one of three forms: frozen whole blood, isolated PBMCs, or DNA extracted from either of those sample types. TCRbeta CDR3 regions were amplified from genomic DNA by means of the immunoSEQ Assay, a bias-controlled multiplex PCR. The original pipeline was this. The number of nucleated cells in each sample was estimated by amplification of reference gene primers within the assay. To quantify the absolute abundance of each unique TCRbeta CDR3 rearrangement, sequence reads were collapsed and filtered. For each sample, productive Simpson clonality was calculated as the square root of Simpson's diversity index over productive rearrangements. Held by TCRdb, this immuneACCESS table contains in-frame sequences only and omits some clones. Under half of the omission traces to an unresolved V gene where checked; the cause of the rest is unknown. That table supplies the V and J calls and clone size; D and trimming were determined from the DNA. The sample contains about 220,000 clones, around 81% of them found a single time. The top ten clonotypes cover around 13% of the sample.

Sequences SGHRS (CDR1) and YFSETQ (CDR2) are obtained from the germline V gene. The CDR3, cysteine through phenylalanine, is 15 amino acids long. Only the CDR3 portion is preserved as DNA: 45 bases, with reading frame beginning at the first base. At the junction V is shortened by 0 bases and J by 6 bases, with 12 bases in between. Material for sequencing was peripheral blood. This clonotype originated in a human donor in a cohort sampled during active COVID-19. The rearranged segments are TRBV5-1 and TRBJ2-2; TRBD1 could be the D gene, as 6 bases match. CDR3 reads: CASSLGQVYAGELFF. The base sequence is TGCGCCAGCAGCTTGGGACAGGTTTACGCCGGGGAGCTGTTTTTT. The CDR3, completed at both ends by the reference TRBV5-1 and TRBJ2-2 genes, gives the full variable domain KAGVTQTPRYLIKTRGQQVTLSCSPISGHRSVSWYQQTPGQGLQFLFEYFSETQRNKGNFPGRFSGRQFSNSRSEMNVSTLELGDSALYLCASSLGQVYAGELFFGEGSRLTVL.